This paragraph covers one TCR beta chain sequence. The sample holds many counts of this clonotype. The specificity of this receptor is unknown. It has no much larger one-base neighbor in the sample; base qualities were not kept. Hyperthyroidism patients were aged 18 to 65 years and newly diagnosed, with disease duration of less than 2 months. Patients with uncontrolled infections, other autoimmune diseases, pregnancy or lactation were excluded. Diagnoses were based on clinical symptoms, serum thyroxine and TRAb, thyroid ultrasound and orbital computed tomography. Blood from progressor patients was drawn when they were first diagnosed with hyperthyroidism, before any ophthalmopathy symptoms appeared. PBMCs were separated from 7.5 to 10 ml of fresh peripheral blood using Ficoll-Paque density gradient centrifugation. Progressor patients were defined as those initially diagnosed with Graves' hyperthyroidism in whom ophthalmopathy developed during follow-up. Total RNA was extracted using Trizol reagent, and RNA quality was assessed on an Agilent 2100 Bioanalyzer.

CDR1 and CDR2, looked up from the germline V gene (reference sequence), are LGHDT and YNNKEL. Relative to germline, V is 7 bases shorter and J is 1 base shorter, with 10 bases between their ends. The CDR3 runs 13 amino acids, cysteine and phenylalanine included. The read is trimmed to its CDR3 DNA, 39 bases read in frame from base 1. Amplification of TCR beta CDR3 regions was carried out from RNA transcripts. The first round of RT-PCR for the TCR CDR3 was performed with the HTBI primer set and the Qiagen OneStep RT-PCR kit. The libraries were constructed in a second round of multiplex PCR and then size-selected and purified. Libraries were sequenced paired-end with 100 bp reads on an Illumina HiSeq2000. On the study's bioinformatics: SOAPnuke was used to process the raw data, throwing out any read that contained adapters or uncalled bases, had a mean Phred below 15, or lacked an exact constant-primer or identifier match. High-quality paired reads were merged with COPE v1.2.5, and unique nucleotide sequences were defined as clonotypes. MiTCR v1.1 was used to align the clonotypes against IMGT TRBV, TRBD and TRBJ reference segments. The analysis included only V-J combinations with a frequency above 0.0001, which together covered roughly 99% of the repertoires. The TCS score was defined as the ratio of F50 (clonal expansion) to E x V (chaos), calculated using BLOSUM62-based TCRdist between CDR3 peptides within each V-J. Welch's t-statistics and random forest reduced fewer than 550 V-J features to 10 to 15, which were used in a naive Bayes classifier (R e1071). TCRdb reran the public reads through fastp at Q25 and MiXCR, keeping productive beta chains. Rows are combined by CDR3 protein, so each entry shows the most common genes and DNA. The V and J calls come from TCRdb's annotation, not from the publication. This sample comprises about 580,000 distinct CDR3 sequences, about 15% of them detected only once. Around 5.4% of the sample goes to the ten largest clones.

The data were taken from a study of T cells in Graves' hyperthyroidism and ophthalmopathy (dated by TCRdb to between 2018 and 2020). Describing the broader study: Peripheral blood was sampled at the time of initial diagnosis, prior to any treatment. To identify distinguishing TCR V-J signatures, a discovery cohort of around 98 patients was used, comprising 40 to 45 with Graves' ophthalmopathy and under 60 with stable Graves' hyperthyroidism. Prospective prediction of ophthalmopathy was tested in an independent validation cohort consisting of some 18 hyperthyroidism patients and approximately 16 patients who later progressed to ophthalmopathy. The roughly 91 discovery patients were randomly split 7:3 into training and test sets. Thyroid tissue and blood T-cell repertoires from about six Graves' hyperthyroidism patients were also compared in the study. Following sampling, methimazole starting at 30 mg daily was given to hyperthyroidism patients, and high-dose intravenous methylprednisolone was given to ophthalmopathy patients. The paper reports TCR Vbeta CDR3 sequencing of about 140 peripheral blood samples: approximately 41 ophthalmopathy, approximately 74 hyperthyroidism and some 17 progressor patients.

What the study reported, not specific to this receptor: A model built on a 13 V-J signature distinguished ophthalmopathy from stable hyperthyroidism, reaching 87.88% sensitivity and around 82% specificity in cross-validation and 80%/75% in testing. Most expanded thyroid clonotypes (frequency above 0.001) were also detected in blood, a finding suggesting that blood repertoires may reflect thyroid immune responses. Sample size was not statistically predetermined, and investigators were not blinded to group allocation. In validation, progression to ophthalmopathy was predicted by the model with approximately 67% sensitivity and 72% to 85% specificity, a median of approximately 6.5 months before onset.

Sequencing used blood. This sequence uses TRBV3-1 and TRBJ1-1; tentative D gene TRBD1, with 6 bases matching. This TCR came from a woman aged 25 to 45 with Graves' hyperthyroidism that later progressed to Graves' ophthalmopathy. The sequenced DNA: TGTGCCAGCACAGGGGCCCCGAACACTGAAGCTTTCTTT. This yields the protein CASTGAPNTEAFF.